This T cell receptor beta chain was captured by sequencing in a study of T cell responses to AZD1222 COVID-19 vaccine. V gave up 1 base and J gave up 4 bases, with 2 bases separating them. CDR1 and CDR2 from the germline V gene are DFQATT and SNEGSKA (reference sequence). This CDR3 comprises 11 residues. General study results and limits: The CD4 TCRs associated with vaccination extended across spike and predominated at 160-218 and 743-854. AZD1222 recipients seropositive at baseline numbered only 6 or 7. The sample set comprised mostly white British donors with more females, and clonal diversity was possibly underestimated. Increased Spike-specific TCR breadth and depth were observed after two AZD1222 doses.

A word on this clone: The antigen is unknown.

Profiling relied on immunoSEQ multiplex PCR, and the TCRdb table lists in-frame clones only, not all of them. The sample includes fewer than 120,000 clones, 94% of them seen just once. Sample: peripheral blood, taken 28 days after the second AZD1222 dose. This receptor was identified in an adult who received the AZD1222 COVID-19 vaccine. This chain connects TRBV20-1 to TRBJ2-1, with unresolved D. For the CDR3, the DNA is TGCAGTGCTAGAGCTTACAATGAGCAGTTCTTC. This encodes CSARAYNEQFF.